The 22 T cell receptor beta chains given below trace back to one sample, sequenced in a study of cytomegalovirus exposure and HLA in healthy donors. Assay: immunoSEQ multiplex PCR; the TCRdb copy retains only in-frame clones and omits some. Found here are about 330,000 clones, 70% to 90% of them singletons; the top ten hold around 0.8%. Sequenced material: PBMCs. The origin of the receptors is a woman aged 18-29 years in good health and CMV-seronegative.

The V call is TRBV13, the J call TRBJ2-2, with 14 bases matching TRBD2. The ends lost 5 bases at V and 2 bases at J; junction bases unmatched: 10. The CDR3 consists of 19 residues. The germline V gene encodes CDR1 PRHDT and CDR2 FYEKMQ (reference sequence). As DNA, the CDR3 is TGTGCCAGCAGCGCTACGCCGGGACTAGCGGGAGAAAACACCGGGGAGCTGTTTTTT. Translating gives CASSATPGLAGENTGELFF.

This clone showed up just a few times. This rearrangement joins TRBV28 to TRBJ1-3; the D is unclear. Germline V gene sequence: CDR1 MDHEN, CDR2 SYDVKM. Trimming took 0 bases from V and 0 from J, leaving 9 bases between them. The CDR3 sequence is 16 residues long. The CDR3 region has the DNA TGTGCCAGCAGTTTATGGTCCACAGCCTCTGGAAACACCATATATTTT. It yields the protein CASSLWSTASGNTIYF.

The chain links TRBV6-5 to TRBJ2-3, with D possibly matching TRBD1 (5 bases). Germline values: CDR1 MNHEY, CDR2 SVGAGI. Trimming pared 6 bases from V and 2 bases from J, leaving 15 bases between. This CDR3 comprises 15 residues. CDR3 bases: TGTGCCAGCAGCACTTACGCAGGGTCCACAGATACGCAGTATTTT. This translates into CASSTYAGSTDTQYF.

This chain connects TRBV4-3 to TRBJ2-1; TRBD2 agrees at 10 bases. The junction had 6 bases not matched to a gene; V was cut back by 0 bases and J by 4 bases. The CDR3 has 17 amino acids. Germline assignment: CDR1 LGHNA and CDR2 YSLEER. Here the CDR3 reads CASSQDWGTSEYNEQFF. The CDR3 nucleotides are TGCGCCAGCAGCCAAGATTGGGGGACTAGCGAATACAATGAGCAGTTCTTC.

The chain couples TRBV11-2 to TRBJ2-5; 7 bases line up with TRBD2. The CDR3 is 15 amino acids. The germline CDR1 and CDR2 sequences are SGHAT and FQNNGV. V dropped 1 base and J dropped 7; count of bases not matched to a gene: 9. The CDR3 bases are TGTGCCAGCAGCTTAGGTCCAAGCGGGGCGGGGACCCAGTACTTC. Protein sequence: CASSLGPSGAGTQYF.

This chain uses TRBV28 with TRBJ2-6, with D possibly being TRBD2 (5 bases). The CDR3 runs 14 residues. Germline V gene lookup returns CDR1 MDHEN and CDR2 SYDVKM. Deletions cut 5 bases from V and 1 base from J, with 6 bases between. The CDR3 DNA reads TGTGCCAGCAGTACGGGATCTGGGGCCAACGTCCTGACTTTC. Encoded protein: CASSTGSGANVLTF.

The CDR3: CASSLVGQGHEAFF. The CDR3 DNA reads as TGTGCCAGCAGCTTAGTGGGACAGGGGCATGAAGCTTTCTTT. The chain couples TRBV11-1 to TRBJ1-1; 10 positions agree with TRBD1. The V gene's germline CDR1 is SGHAT and CDR2 FQDESV (reference sequence). The CDR3 has 14 residues. V lost 1 base, J lost 7 bases, and 3 bases stayed unmatched.

This chain connects TRBV4-1 to TRBJ1-2; D is undetermined. The CDR3 has 13 residues. CDR1 and CDR2 (germline): MGHRA, YSYEKL. V dropped 0 bases and J dropped 5 bases, with 7 bases sitting between them. CDR3 in amino acids: CASSQEGTYGYTF. CDR3 bases: TGCGCCAGCAGCCAAGAGGGCACGTATGGCTACACCTTC.

This rearrangement joins TRBV9 to TRBJ2-7; 8 positions agree with TRBD2. Trimming took 0 bases from V and 3 from J; bases not matched to a gene: 5. This CDR3 is 15 amino acids long. Germline CDR1 is SGDLS and CDR2 is YYNGEE. CDR3 in DNA: TGTGCCAGCAGCGTAGGGCTAGCGGGTCTCTACGAGCAGTACTTC. Its translation is CASSVGLAGLYEQYF.

The chain couples TRBV18 to TRBJ2-7; the match to TRBD1 covers 9 bases. V was pared by 0 bases and J by 4 bases, with 10 bases of the junction left unmatched. This CDR3 contains 17 residues. Germline V gene sequence: CDR1 KGHSH, CDR2 LQKENI. In DNA form, the CDR3 reads TGTGCCAGCTCACCACCGGAGCGGGGACAGGGAGGATACGAGCAGTACTTC. It translates to CASSPPERGQGGYEQYF.

The rearrangement joins TRBV28 to TRBJ1-1; 8 bases fit TRBD1. Germline CDR1 MDHEN, CDR2 SYDVKM. The V and J ends lost 5 bases and 7 bases, in that order; junction bases with no gene match: 15. The CDR3 has 16 amino acids. The chain's CDR3 is CASSLGTGVFQSEAFF. The CDR3 DNA reads as TGTGCCAGCAGTCTCGGGACAGGCGTGTTTCAGAGTGAAGCTTTCTTT. Full variable domain (outside the CDR3, taken from reference TRBV28 and TRBJ1-1): DVKVTQSSRYLVKRTGEKVFLECVQDMDHENMFWYRQDPGLGLRLIYFSYDVKMKEKGDIPEGYSVSREKKERFSLILESASTNQTSMYLCASSLGTGVFQSEAFFGQGTRLTVV.

This sequence joins TRBV6-1 and TRBJ1-2; D is undetermined. Per germline, CDR1 MNHNS and CDR2 SASEGT. This CDR3 has 11 residues. V lost 6 bases, J lost 4 bases, and 6 bases lay in between. CDR3 sequence (DNA): TGTGCCAGCAGCTCACTCTATGGCTACACCTTC. Translation gives CASSSLYGYTF.

This chain joins TRBV14 and TRBJ2-1; D is perhaps TRBD1 (5 bases). Germline V lookup: CDR1 SGHDN, CDR2 FVKESK. The V and J ends lost 4 bases and 8 bases respectively, with 15 bases between them. The CDR3 has 14 amino acids. CDR3 nucleotide sequence: TGTGCCAGCAGCCTACATGACAGTACGGATGAGCAGTTCTTC. Encoded protein: CASSLHDSTDEQFF.

The V gene is TRBV13, the J gene TRBJ2-1, with 13 positions matching TRBD2. J gave up 3 bases and V 5 bases, and 4 bases lay outside the gene matches. This CDR3 is 16 amino acids long. Germline V CDR1 and CDR2: PRHDT, FYEKMQ (reference sequence). The CDR3: CASSPWTSGSYNEQFF. CDR3 coding DNA: TGTGCCAGCAGCCCCTGGACTAGCGGGAGCTACAATGAGCAGTTCTTC.

The rearrangement joins TRBV18 to TRBJ2-2; 12 bases map to TRBD2. The CDR3 extends over 16 amino acids. The V gene end was trimmed by 3 bases and the J gene end by 3 bases; junction bases not matched to a gene: 2. Germline lookup yields CDR1 KGHSH and CDR2 LQKENI. The CDR3 DNA reads as TGTGCCAGCTCACCCCGACTAGCGGGAGACACCGGGGAGCTGTTTTTT. It is translated as CASSPRLAGDTGELFF.

A note on this clone: A read error may produce the germline difference seen at one junction end. The rearrangement joins TRBV7-7 to TRBJ2-5; 11 nucleotides match TRBD1. This CDR3 comprises 15 residues. Germline V gene lookup returns CDR1 SSHAT and CDR2 FNYEAQ (reference sequence). The CDR3, as DNA: TGTGCTAGCAGCCCCCGGACAGGGGGCTTGGAGACCCAGTACTTC. Its translation: CASSPRTGGLETQYF.

The chain uses TRBV28 and TRBJ1-1; weak D call: TRBD1 (6 bases). V was shortened by 4 bases and J by 7 bases, with 10 bases between the two germline ends. This CDR3 spans 12 amino acids. The V gene's germline CDR1 is MDHEN and CDR2 SYDVKM. The CDR3 here is CASSSQGIEAFF. CDR3 nucleotides: TGTGCCAGCAGTTCACAGGGAATTGAAGCTTTCTTT.

This clone was seen once. The chain couples TRBV4-2 to TRBJ2-1; TRBD2 is a possible D gene (6 bases). CDR1 and CDR2 (germline): LGHNA, YNFKEQ. The CDR3 has 18 residues. V dropped 0 bases and J dropped 2 bases, with 17 bases sitting between them. CDR3 sequence reads: CASSQEPGLARPYNEQFF. The CDR3 DNA is TGTGCCAGCAGCCAAGAACCGGGGCTAGCGCGACCCTACAATGAGCAGTTCTTC.

The chain recombines TRBV27 with TRBJ1-5; 11 bases fit TRBD1. The CDR3 runs to 15 residues. J gave up 9 bases and V 5 bases, and 9 bases lay outside the gene matches. Germline loops: CDR1 MNHEY, CDR2 SMNVEV (reference sequence). CDR3 residues: CASSPGTGGRGPQHF. CDR3 nucleotide sequence: TGTGCCAGCAGTCCCGGGACAGGGGGACGGGGGCCCCAGCATTTT.

The chain recombines TRBV4-2 with TRBJ2-1; 9 nucleotides agree with TRBD2. The CDR3 contains 17 residues. The junction had 12 bases not matched to a gene; V was cut back by 4 bases and J by 5 bases. Germline assignment: CDR1 LGHNA and CDR2 YNFKEQ. CDR3 in amino acids: CASSPPQVAGGNNEQFF. In nucleotides, the CDR3 is TGTGCCAGCAGCCCCCCTCAAGTTGCGGGAGGGAACAATGAGCAGTTCTTC.

This chain uses TRBV6-5 with TRBJ2-7; D remains unclear. The CDR3 is made up of 15 amino acids. The V and J ends lost 0 bases and 0 bases respectively, with 9 bases between them. Germline values: CDR1 MNHEY, CDR2 SVGAGI. The DNA for the CDR3 is TGTGCCAGCAGTTACTCATTGCAGGACTCCTACGAGCAGTACTTC. Translating gives CASSYSLQDSYEQYF.

This chain links TRBV4-3 with TRBJ2-1, with D possibly being TRBD1 (5 bases). CDR1 is LGHNA and CDR2 is YSLEER in the germline V gene. This CDR3 has 14 residues. The ends were cut back, 1 base at V and 8 bases at J, with 12 bases in the middle. CDR3 region: CASSQGGGGDEQFF. The CDR3 coding sequence is TGCGCCAGCAGCCAAGGGGGCGGCGGCGATGAGCAGTTCTTC.